Below, 23 T cell receptor beta chains from the same sample are listed, as sequenced in a study of T cells in Graves' hyperthyroidism and ophthalmopathy. Regions amplified from RNA transcripts were the TCR beta CDR3 regions. Initially, a first-round RT-PCR of the TCR CDR3 employed the HTBI primer set. Each CDR3 protein gets one entry after TCRdb re-called the multiplex PCR reads with MiXCR. The top ten hold more than 25% of the sample, which has roughly 700,000 distinct CDR3 sequences, around 40% seen once. Sample: blood. The source of these receptors is a woman in her forties with Graves' hyperthyroidism.

This clonotype was observed a handful of times. The V and J genes are TRBV18 and TRBJ2-7; D is undetermined. Germline V gives CDR1 KGHSH, CDR2 LQKENI. This CDR3 spans 13 amino acids. Trimming stripped 1 base from V and 6 bases from J, with 10 bases between. The CDR3 reads CASSPRYAAEQYF. As DNA, the CDR3 is TGTGCCAGCTCACCACGTTATGCGGCCGAGCAGTACTTC.

In nucleotides, the CDR3 is TGTGCCAGCAGTGAACACGGGCCGAACACCGGGGAGCTGTTTTTT. It codes for CASSEHGPNTGELFF. The chain has TRBV2 and TRBJ2-2; D gene uncertain. The V end lost 2 bases, the J end lost 0 bases, and 7 bases lay between the germline ends. The length of the CDR3 is 15 residues. Germline values: CDR1 SNHLY, CDR2 FYNNEI.

This clonotype was recorded many times. The V call is TRBV20-1, the J call TRBJ2-7; possibly TRBD2 for D (6 bases). The CDR3 contains 14 residues. V lost 0 bases to trimming and J lost 6 bases, with 15 bases between them. Per germline, CDR1 DFQATT and CDR2 SNEGSKA (reference sequence). CDR3 nucleotides: TGCAGTGCTAGAGACAAAGGGGCTAGCGTCGAGCAGTACTTC. It is translated as CSARDKGASVEQYF.

V usage is TRBV6-2 or TRBV6-3 and J usage is TRBJ1-1; TRBD1 aligns across 9 bases. There are 15 residues in the CDR3. V lost 2 bases and J lost 7; bases outside the gene matches: 8. CDR1 and CDR2 from the germline V gene are MNHEY and SVGEGT. CDR3 protein: CASSYLGTGSLEAFF. The CDR3 coding sequence is TGTGCCAGCAGTTACCTAGGGACAGGGTCGCTTGAAGCTTTCTTT.

This clonotype was seen many times. V gene TRBV19 combines with J gene TRBJ1-1, with D hard to call. The CDR3 is 14 amino acids. V was clipped by 4 bases and J by 4 bases, with 13 bases between them. The V gene's germline CDR1 is LNHDA and CDR2 SQIVND (reference sequence). Here the CDR3 DNA reads TGTGCCAGTAGTAAAGCGAGCGGGGTCACTGAAGCTTTCTTT. Its protein is CASSKASGVTEAFF.

The genes are TRBV6-5 and TRBJ2-2; 9 nucleotides agree with TRBD1. Germline V gene data show CDR1 as MNHEY and CDR2 as SVGAGI. The CDR3 has 15 amino acids. J gave up 3 bases and V 6 bases, and 5 bases lay outside the gene matches. The CDR3 spells CASSWDRVDTGELFF. In DNA form, the CDR3 reads TGTGCCAGCAGCTGGGACAGGGTAGACACCGGGGAGCTGTTTTTT.

This clonotype has at least ten counts. The chain links TRBV20-1 to TRBJ1-2, with D hard to call. Germline-derived CDR1 and CDR2 are DFQATT and SNEGSKA (reference sequence). CDR3 length: 14 residues. V lost 4 bases and J lost 7, with 19 bases in between. The CDR3 sequence: CSATTGWGESGYTF. For the CDR3, the DNA is TGCAGTGCTACGACCGGATGGGGTGAGAGTGGCTACACCTTC.

This chain joins TRBV2 and TRBJ2-5; D may match TRBD1 or TRBD2 (6 bases each). The germline gives CDR1 SNHLY, CDR2 FYNNEI. With 1 base removed from V and 7 bases from J, the gap between germline ends came to 10 bases. The CDR3 spans 13 residues. The CDR3 protein is CASSEGGAGTQYF. The CDR3 bases are TGTGCCAGCAGTGAAGGGGGGGCAGGGACCCAGTACTTC.

The chain employs TRBV6-5 and TRBJ2-2; 7 positions agree with TRBD2. This CDR3 comprises 15 residues. Looked up from germline, CDR1 is MNHEY and CDR2 is SVGAGI. The trim removed 5 bases at V and 3 bases at J, leaving 6 bases unmatched. CDR3 sequence (DNA): TGTGCCAGCAGTCCTGGCGGGGGAGACACCGGGGAGCTGTTTTTT. Amino acids: CASSPGGGDTGELFF.

In this sample, this clonotype turned up a few times. J is TRBJ1-3 and V is TRBV7-9, with unresolved D. This CDR3 has 14 residues. Trimming took 6 bases from V and 0 from J, leaving 9 bases between them. Germline CDR1 reads SEHNR; CDR2 reads FQNEAQ (reference sequence). The DNA for the CDR3 is TGTGCCAGCAGTACATCAGACTCTGGAAACACCATATATTTT. It encodes CASSTSDSGNTIYF. The full variable domain, in which reference TRBV7-9 and TRBJ1-3 provide the parts outside the CDR3, is DTGVSQNPRHKITKRGQNVTFRCDPISEHNRLYWYRQTLGQGPEFLTYFQNEAQLEKSRLLSDRFSAERPKGSFSTLEIQRTEQGDSAMYLCASSTSDSGNTIYFGEGSWLTVV.

In regard to this clonotype: Sequence at one end of the junction differs from germline and may be a read error. The chain couples TRBV15 to TRBJ2-4, with 7 bases identical to TRBD1. Germline-derived CDR1 and CDR2 are LNHNV and YYDKDF (reference sequence). The CDR3 extends over 12 amino acids. CDR3 coding DNA: TGTGCCAGCAGCCGACAGGGAAACATTCAGTACTTC. It translates to CASSRQGNIQYF.

This clonotype has at least ten counts. The V and J genes are TRBV7-9 and TRBJ1-1; possibly TRBD1 for D (6 bases). V lost 5 bases to trimming and J lost 0 bases, with 10 bases between them. Germline V lookup: CDR1 SEHNR, CDR2 FQNEAQ (reference sequence). The CDR3 is 14 residues long. The CDR3 nucleotides read TGTGCCAGCAGCGAACAGGGCATGAACACTGAAGCTTTCTTT. It yields the protein CASSEQGMNTEAFF.

This rearrangement joins TRBV2 to TRBJ1-2, with TRBD1 matching 9 bases. V was pared by 5 bases and J by 8 bases, with 6 bases of the junction left unmatched. The germline V gene encodes CDR1 SNHLY and CDR2 FYNNEI. This CDR3 has 13 residues. Here the CDR3 reads CASSIQGADGYTF. The CDR3 DNA follows: TGTGCCAGCAGTATACAGGGGGCTGACGGCTACACCTTC.

This clonotype was counted only a few times. The chain joins TRBV6-5 to TRBJ1-2; D not certain. Trimming stripped 4 bases from V and 4 bases from J, with 13 bases between. The CDR3 is made up of 14 amino acids. Germline assignment: CDR1 MNHEY and CDR2 SVGAGI. The CDR3 reads CASSLSVQVYGYTF. DNA for the CDR3: TGTGCCAGCAGTTTATCAGTCCAGGTCTATGGCTACACCTTC.

This clonotype showed up many times. The chain couples TRBV2 to TRBJ2-7; tentative D call: TRBD2 (6 bases). The CDR3 covers 12 residues. The V end was cut by 7 bases, the J end by 2 bases, with 9 bases between. Germline loops: CDR1 SNHLY, CDR2 FYNNEI. CDR3: CASKEGAYEQYF. The CDR3 DNA reads TGTGCCAGCAAGGAGGGCGCCTACGAGCAGTACTTC.

Only a few counts were recorded for this clonotype. The rearrangement links TRBV25-1 to TRBJ1-3; no reliable D call. V lost 8 bases to trimming and J lost 0 bases, with 8 bases between them. From germline, CDR1 is MGHDK and CDR2 SYGVNS. This CDR3 has 13 residues. In DNA form, the CDR3 reads TGTGCCAGCGGCCTACTCTCTGGAAACACCATATATTTT. Translated, it gives CASGLLSGNTIYF.

This clonotype was recorded once. V gene TRBV6-6 combines with J gene TRBJ2-5, with 11 bases that match TRBD2. The CDR3 consists of 19 residues. Germline-derived CDR1 and CDR2 are MNHNY and SVGAGI (reference sequence). The V and J ends lost 6 bases and 5 bases, in that order; junction bases with no gene match: 20. Here the CDR3 reads CASSLVLAGGPGGSETQYF. The CDR3 DNA follows: TGTGCCAGCAGCCTTGTTCTAGCGGGGGGCCCAGGGGGATCGGAGACCCAGTACTTC.

This clonotype was observed a few times. The gene calls are TRBV4-1 and TRBJ1-2; D uncertain. This CDR3 is 16 amino acids long. The V and J ends lost 4 bases and 2 bases respectively, with 17 bases between them. In germline, CDR1 is MGHRA, CDR2 YSYEKL. CDR3 DNA sequence: TGCGCCAGCAGCCGATTATTCGGGGAACCCAACTATGGCTACACCTTC. It encodes CASSRLFGEPNYGYTF.

With respect to this clonotype: This may be a read error: a much more frequent sequence differs by one nucleotide. The genes are TRBV10-3 and TRBJ1-2; D is possibly TRBD1 (6 bases). V shed 5 bases and J shed 7 bases, with 20 bases lying between them. Per the germline V gene, CDR1 is ENHRY and CDR2 is SYGVKD. This CDR3 spans 15 amino acids. This CDR3 reads CAISWDTLPYSGYTF. CDR3 nucleotide sequence: TGTGCCATCAGTTGGGACACCCTCCCGTACTCTGGCTACACCTTC.

In its sample, this clonotype was seen many times. The chain carries TRBV2 and TRBJ2-2; 11 positions agree with TRBD2. The V gene end was trimmed by 6 bases and the J gene end by 4 bases; junction bases not matched to a gene: 4. The CDR3 is made up of 15 amino acids. CDR1 is SNHLY, CDR2 FYNNEI, per germline. CDR3 region: CASSWGLAVTGELFF. The CDR3 coding sequence is TGTGCCAGCAGCTGGGGACTAGCGGTCACCGGGGAGCTGTTTTTT.

The chain carries TRBV6-5 and TRBJ1-5; D call uncertain. The germline CDR1 and CDR2 sequences are MNHEY and SVGAGI. The CDR3 covers 13 residues. The ends were cut back, 5 bases at V and 6 bases at J, with 11 bases in the middle. The CDR3 region is CASSHGGIQPQHF. CDR3 coding DNA: TGTGCCAGCAGTCACGGAGGGATTCAGCCCCAGCATTTT.

This clonotype was seen ten or more times. The CDR3 reads CASSLAEGSNTEAFF. The CDR3 DNA follows: TGTGCCAGCAGCTTAGCTGAGGGGTCGAACACTGAAGCTTTCTTT. The chain joins TRBV7-9 to TRBJ1-1, with D tentatively TRBD1 (5 bases). The germline CDR1 and CDR2 sequences are SEHNR and FQNEAQ (reference sequence). The length of the CDR3 is 15 residues. V lost 0 bases to trimming and J lost 1 base, with 9 bases between them.

This clonotype showed up many times. The rearrangement uses TRBV20-1 and TRBJ2-7; 9 nucleotides agree with TRBD2. After removal of 4 bases from V and 3 bases from J, the junction contained 4 bases not matched to a gene. Germline V CDR1 and CDR2: DFQATT, SNEGSKA (reference sequence). The CDR3 is made up of 13 amino acids. CDR3 DNA sequence: TGCAGTGCTAATGGACTAGCGAACTACGAGCAGTACTTC. Its translation is CSANGLANYEQYF.